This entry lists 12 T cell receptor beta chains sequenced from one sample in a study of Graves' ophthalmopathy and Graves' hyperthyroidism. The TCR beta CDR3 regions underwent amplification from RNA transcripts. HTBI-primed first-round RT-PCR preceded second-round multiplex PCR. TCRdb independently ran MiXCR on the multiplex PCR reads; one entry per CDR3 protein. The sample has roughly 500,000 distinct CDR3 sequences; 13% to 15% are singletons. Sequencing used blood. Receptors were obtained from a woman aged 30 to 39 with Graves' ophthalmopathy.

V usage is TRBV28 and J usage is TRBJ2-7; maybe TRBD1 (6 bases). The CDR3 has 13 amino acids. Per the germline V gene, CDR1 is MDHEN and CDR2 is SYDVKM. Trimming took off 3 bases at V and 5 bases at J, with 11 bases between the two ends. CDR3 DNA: TGTGCCAGCAGTTTCCGACAGGACCACGAGCAGTACTTC. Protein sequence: CASSFRQDHEQYF.

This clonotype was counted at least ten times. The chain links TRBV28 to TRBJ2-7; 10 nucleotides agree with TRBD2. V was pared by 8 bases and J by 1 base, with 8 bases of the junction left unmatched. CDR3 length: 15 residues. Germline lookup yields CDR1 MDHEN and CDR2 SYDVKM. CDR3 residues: CASSRLAGTSYEQYF. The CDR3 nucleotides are TGTGCCAGCTCGAGACTAGCGGGTACTTCCTACGAGCAGTACTTC.

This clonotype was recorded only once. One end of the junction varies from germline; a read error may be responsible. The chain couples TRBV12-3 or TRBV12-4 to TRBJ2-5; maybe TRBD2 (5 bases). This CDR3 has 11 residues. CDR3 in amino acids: CASSLREIQYF. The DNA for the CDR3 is TGTGCCAGCAGTCTGAGGGAGATCCAGTACTTC.

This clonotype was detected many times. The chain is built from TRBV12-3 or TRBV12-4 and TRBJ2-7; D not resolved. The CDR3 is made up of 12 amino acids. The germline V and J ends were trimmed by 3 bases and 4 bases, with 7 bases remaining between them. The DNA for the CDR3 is TGTGCCAGCAGTTTCCCCAGATACGAGCAGTACTTC. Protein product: CASSFPRYEQYF.

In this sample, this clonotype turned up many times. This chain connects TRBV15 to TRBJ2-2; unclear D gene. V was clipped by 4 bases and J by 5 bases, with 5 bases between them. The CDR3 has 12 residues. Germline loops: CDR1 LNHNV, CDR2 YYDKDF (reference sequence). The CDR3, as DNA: TGTGCCACCAGCAAAAGAACCGGGGAGCTGTTTTTT. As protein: CATSKRTGELFF.

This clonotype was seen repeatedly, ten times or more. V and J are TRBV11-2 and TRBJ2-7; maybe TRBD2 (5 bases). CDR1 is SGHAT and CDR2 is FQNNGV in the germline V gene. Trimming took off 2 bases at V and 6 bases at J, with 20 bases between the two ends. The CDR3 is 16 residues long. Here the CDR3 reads CASSLSNGEKSVEQYF. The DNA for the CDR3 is TGTGCCAGCAGCTTAAGTAATGGGGAGAAGTCGGTCGAGCAGTACTTC.

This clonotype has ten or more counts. DNA for the CDR3: TGTGCCAGCAGTTTAGGGGGTTTAGACTATGGCTACACCTTC. Its translation is CASSLGGLDYGYTF. This rearrangement joins TRBV12-3 or TRBV12-4 to TRBJ1-2; D not resolved. Trimming shortened V by 1 base and J by 3 bases, and 9 bases separated the two germline ends. The CDR3 loop spans 14 amino acids.

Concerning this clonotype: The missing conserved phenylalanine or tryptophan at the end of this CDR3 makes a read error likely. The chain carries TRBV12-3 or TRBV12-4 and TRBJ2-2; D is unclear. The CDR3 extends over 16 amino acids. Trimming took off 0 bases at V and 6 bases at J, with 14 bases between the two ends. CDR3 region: CASSLAAYIEAGELFV. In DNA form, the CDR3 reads TGTGCCAGCAGTTTAGCGGCTTATATAGAGGCCGGGGAGCTGTTTGTT.

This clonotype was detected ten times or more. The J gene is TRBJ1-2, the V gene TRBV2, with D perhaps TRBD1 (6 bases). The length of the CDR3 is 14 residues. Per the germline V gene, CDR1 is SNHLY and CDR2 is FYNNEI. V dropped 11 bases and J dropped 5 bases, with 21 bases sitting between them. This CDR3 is CAFRPEQGPYGYTF. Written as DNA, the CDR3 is TGTGCCTTCCGGCCTGAACAGGGACCTTATGGCTACACCTTC.

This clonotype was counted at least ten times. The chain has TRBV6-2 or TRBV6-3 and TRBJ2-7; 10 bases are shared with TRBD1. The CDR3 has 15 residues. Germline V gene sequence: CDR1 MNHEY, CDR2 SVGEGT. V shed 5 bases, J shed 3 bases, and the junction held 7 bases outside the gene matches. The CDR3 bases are TGTGCCAGCAGTAACCGGGACAGGGGTGTCTACGAGCAGTACTTC. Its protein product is CASSNRDRGVYEQYF.

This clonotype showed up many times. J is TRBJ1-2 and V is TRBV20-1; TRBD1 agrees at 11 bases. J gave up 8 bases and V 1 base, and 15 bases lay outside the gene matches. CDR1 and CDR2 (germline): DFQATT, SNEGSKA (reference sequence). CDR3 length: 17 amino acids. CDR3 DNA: TGCAGTGCTAGAGGGGGGTTTGTCCCGGGACAGGGGGAAGGCTACACCTTC. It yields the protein CSARGGFVPGQGEGYTF.

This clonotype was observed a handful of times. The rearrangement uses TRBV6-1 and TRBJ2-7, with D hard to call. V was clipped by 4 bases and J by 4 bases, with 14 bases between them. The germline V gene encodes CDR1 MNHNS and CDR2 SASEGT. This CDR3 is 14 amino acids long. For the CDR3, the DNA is TGTGCCAGCAGTGGGACGGTTCCAAATTACGAGCAGTACTTC. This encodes CASSGTVPNYEQYF.